A single sample gave rise to the 19 T cell receptor beta chains below, sequenced in a study of vaccination and CD4 T cells after COVID-19. Sequencing of cultured CD4+ T cell DNA used the Oncomine TCR Beta short-read assay. A single record per CDR3 protein comes from TCRdb applying MiXCR to the PCR reads. The sample carries around 13,000 distinct CDR3 sequences, approximately 76% recorded once. Their recognized antigens are unknown. The treatment was: approximately 9-day PBMC culture with coronavirus spike peptide pools or control peptides (ViraFEST assay). Specimen: CD4+ T cells from blood, cultured in vitro. The receptors derive from a human donor who had recovered from COVID-19.

This clonotype was detected only a few times. V usage is TRBV7-2 and J usage is TRBJ1-5; TRBD1 is a possible D gene (5 bases). Germline CDR1 and CDR2: SGHTA and FQGNSA. CDR3 size: 15 residues. The germline V and J ends were trimmed by 0 bases and 7 bases, with 13 bases remaining between them. CDR3 sequence reads: CASSLAVQGKQPQHF. In DNA form, the CDR3 reads TGTGCCAGCAGCTTAGCGGTTCAGGGTAAACAGCCCCAGCATTTT.

CDR3 sequence reads: CAWSVRTGSQPQHF. DNA for the CDR3: TGTGCCTGGAGTGTGAGGACAGGGAGTCAGCCCCAGCATTTT. V is TRBV30 and J is TRBJ1-5, with TRBD1 identical over 8 bases. J gave up 6 bases and V 0 bases, and 4 bases lay outside the gene matches. Germline CDR1 is GTSNPN and CDR2 is SVGIG (reference sequence). The CDR3 spans 14 residues. Complete variable domain (other parts from reference TRBV30 and TRBJ1-5): SQTIHQWPATLVQPVGSPLSLECTVEGTSNPNLYWYRQAAGRGLQLLFYSVGIGQISSEVPQNLSASRPQDRQFILSSKKLLLSDSGFYLCAWSVRTGSQPQHFGDGTRLSIL.

The rearrangement joins TRBV10-2 to TRBJ1-2; D is perhaps TRBD1 (5 bases). Germline V gene data show CDR1 as WSHSY and CDR2 as SAAADI. V was pared by 4 bases and J by 1 base, with 16 bases between. There are 16 residues in the CDR3. The CDR3 DNA reads TGCGCCAGCAGTGTTTCCGCAGGGTACGATAACTATGGCTACACCTTC. It yields the protein CASSVSAGYDNYGYTF.

This clonotype is medium-sized in the sample. V is TRBV6-2 or TRBV6-3 and J is TRBJ2-4, with 9 bases fitting TRBD1. Losses at the gene ends were 5 bases for V and 2 bases for J; bases not matched to a gene: 10. The CDR3 is made up of 17 amino acids. CDR1 is MNHEY and CDR2 is SVGEGT in the germline V gene. The CDR3 protein is CASSLHRGLLTKNIQYF. The CDR3 DNA reads as TGTGCCAGCAGTCTACACAGGGGGCTTTTGACCAAAAACATTCAGTACTTC.

The CDR3 is CAFLGSGSPEQYF. DNA of the CDR3: TGTGCCTTCCTCGGGAGTGGGTCCCCCGAGCAGTACTTC. The chain recombines TRBV6-1 with TRBJ2-7, with TRBD2 as a possible D gene (6 bases). CDR3 length: 13 residues. Germline CDR1 MNHNS, CDR2 SASEGT. Trimming cost V 11 bases and J 6 bases, with 20 bases left between them.

The rearrangement uses TRBV20-1 and TRBJ1-6, with 9 bases aligning to TRBD1. V was clipped by 0 bases and J by 6 bases; unmatched bases: 3. Germline V gene lookup returns CDR1 DFQATT and CDR2 SNEGSKA (reference sequence). The CDR3 covers 15 residues. CDR3 nucleotide sequence: TGCAGTGCTAGAGATGGGACAGGGCCTAATTCACCCCTCCACTTT. Translated: CSARDGTGPNSPLHF.

J is TRBJ1-5 and V is TRBV6-1; TRBD1 aligns across 8 bases. The length of the CDR3 is 15 residues. The V and J ends lost 8 bases and 0 bases, in that order; junction bases with no gene match: 6. Germline V CDR1 and CDR2: MNHNS, SASEGT. The CDR3: CASGKDRASNQPQHF. The CDR3 region has the DNA TGTGCCAGCGGAAAGGACAGGGCTAGCAATCAGCCCCAGCATTTT.

The J gene is TRBJ1-1, the V gene TRBV20-1, with D hard to call. The germline V gene has CDR1 DFQATT and CDR2 SNEGSKA (reference sequence). The ends were cut back, 4 bases at V and 1 base at J, with 13 bases in the middle. This CDR3 is 14 amino acids long. The CDR3 coding sequence is TGCAGTGCTATAACTGGACGGAAGAACACTGAAGCTTTCTTT. Protein sequence: CSAITGRKNTEAFF.

The chain employs TRBV29-1 and TRBJ2-3, with 9 bases matching TRBD1. This CDR3 region has 14 residues. V lost 7 bases to trimming and J lost 6 bases; unmatched junction nucleotides: 11. Looked up from germline, CDR1 is SQVTM and CDR2 is ANQGSEA. Written as DNA, the CDR3 is TGCAGCGCCCCGGAGGGGACAGGGTTGGATACGCAGTATTTT. It translates to CSAPEGTGLDTQYF.

The chain carries TRBV20-1 and TRBJ2-7; 12 bases are a match to TRBD1. The CDR3 length is 14 residues. Germline trimming cut 5 bases from V and 6 bases from J; bases unmatched to any gene: 8. CDR1 is DFQATT and CDR2 is SNEGSKA in the germline V gene (reference sequence). The CDR3 DNA follows: TGCAGTGCTCCCTGGGGACAGGGGGCGCGCGAGCAGTACTTC. Protein sequence: CSAPWGQGAREQYF.

This chain uses TRBV6-2 or TRBV6-3 with TRBJ1-2, with 11 bases matching TRBD1. The J segment lost 5 bases and the V segment lost 10 bases, leaving 3 bases of the junction unmatched. The CDR3 runs 12 residues. CDR1 and CDR2 from the germline V gene are MNHEY and SVGEGT. The CDR3 is CATGQGAYGYTF. In DNA form, the CDR3 reads TGTGCCACCGGACAGGGGGCTTATGGCTACACCTTC.

This clonotype was picked up a small number of times. J is TRBJ1-5 and V is TRBV19; no firm D call. Germline CDR1 is LNHDA and CDR2 is SQIVND (reference sequence). Trimming left V 8 bases short and J 3 bases short, with 11 bases between. CDR3 length: 13 residues. The CDR3 bases are TGTGCCAGTGGCAAAGGACCCAATCAGCCCCAGCATTTT. This codes for CASGKGPNQPQHF.

The chain is built from TRBV4-3 and TRBJ2-7; D might be TRBD1 (6 bases). With 0 bases removed from V and 4 bases from J, the gap between germline ends came to 16 bases. Germline V gives CDR1 LGHNA, CDR2 YSLEER. CDR3 length: 16 residues. CDR3 in amino acids: CASSQDLGQGIYEQYF. CDR3 DNA: TGCGCCAGCAGCCAAGATTTAGGTCAGGGGATTTACGAGCAGTACTTC.

The genes are TRBV15 and TRBJ2-7; tentatively, D is TRBD1 (6 bases). Trimming shortened V by 1 base and J by 1 base, and 14 bases separated the two germline ends. This CDR3 has 16 residues. Germline V gene data show CDR1 as LNHNV and CDR2 as YYDKDF (reference sequence). CDR3 sequence reads: CATSRGSQGMSYEQYF. The CDR3 DNA sequence: TGTGCCACCAGCAGAGGTAGTCAGGGGATGTCCTACGAGCAGTACTTC.

This chain joins TRBV7-2 and TRBJ1-6; D is unresolved. CDR3 size: 15 residues. The germline V and J ends were trimmed by 5 bases and 10 bases, with 18 bases remaining between them. CDR1 SGHTA and CDR2 FQGNSA come from the germline V gene. In nucleotides, the CDR3 is TGTGCCAGCAGCCCCACCCTGGCAGGCTCCTCACCCCTCCACTTT. Protein sequence: CASSPTLAGSSPLHF.

This clonotype appeared a few times. This chain joins TRBV25-1 and TRBJ1-1; D is ambiguous. Germline loops: CDR1 MGHDK, CDR2 SYGVNS. V was pared by 6 bases and J by 5 bases, with 16 bases between. The CDR3 length is 14 residues. The CDR3 here is CASRRHEGGTEAFF. The DNA of the CDR3 is TGTGCCAGCAGACGACATGAGGGTGGTACTGAAGCTTTCTTT.

This clonotype occurred once. V is TRBV7-2 and J is TRBJ1-3; D is unclear. Germline CDR1 reads SGHTA; CDR2 reads FQGNSA. This CDR3 is built from 17 residues. V was clipped by 7 bases and J by 0 bases, with 19 bases between them. CDR3 loop: CASTPIGARSSGNTIYF. The CDR3 DNA sequence: TGTGCCAGCACCCCGATCGGTGCGCGGAGCTCTGGAAACACCATATATTTT. Combining the CDR3 with reference TRBV7-2 and TRBJ1-3 gives the whole variable domain GAGVSQSPSNKVTEKGKDVELRCDPISGHTALYWYRQSLGQGLEFLIYFQGNSAPDKSGLPSDRFSAERTGGSVSTLTIQRTQQEDSAVYLCASTPIGARSSGNTIYFGEGSWLTVV.

This sequence joins TRBV14 and TRBJ1-1, with a tentative D call TRBD1 (5 bases). The V end was cut by 3 bases, the J end by 2 bases, with 13 bases between. The CDR3 sequence is 15 residues long. The V gene's germline CDR1 is SGHDN and CDR2 FVKESK. Here the CDR3 reads CASSHRGSQNTEAFF. DNA of the CDR3: TGTGCCAGCAGCCACCGGGGGAGTCAAAACACTGAAGCTTTCTTT.

The rearrangement joins TRBV18 to TRBJ1-1; a possible D gene is TRBD1 (6 bases). Trimming shortened V by 6 bases and J by 1 base, and 12 bases separated the two germline ends. Germline CDR1 and CDR2: KGHSH and LQKENI. The length of the CDR3 is 14 residues. As DNA, the CDR3 is TGTGCCAGCTCCCCTTGGGGGCGGAACACTGAAGCTTTCTTT. Its translation is CASSPWGRNTEAFF.